This record looks at one T cell receptor (beta chain) sequence and its context. The record originates from a study of blood T cell repertoires in COVID-19. J lost 2 bases, V lost 7 bases, and 13 bases had no gene match. The CDR3 sequence is 17 residues long. Germline V gene data show CDR1 as ENHRY and CDR2 as SYGVKD. Source study methods: How many nucleated cells were present was estimated from reference gene primer amplification. Produced via immunoSEQ multiplex PCR; TCRdb's table is partial and in-frame only. That table supplies the V and J calls and clone size; D and trimming were determined from the DNA. The sample shows 150,000 to 200,000 clones, 60% to 85% of them seen only once.

The receptor was derived from a man in his 60s with active or convalescent COVID-19. The sample comprised peripheral blood. J is TRBJ2-2 and V is TRBV10-3; TRBD2 aligns across 7 bases. CDR3 in DNA: TGTGCCATCAAGGGTAGTAGCGGGCTTGCTAACACCGGGGAGCTGTTTTTT. It encodes CAIKGSSGLANTGELFF.